This T cell receptor beta chain was sequenced during a study of blood T cell repertoires in COVID-19. Which cohort a participant joined came from the clinical history participants gave. What the recovered Cohort 3 donors had was two negative PCRs, clearance, or symptom resolution. As processed by the authors: Researchers report that nucleated cell counts were estimated from reference gene primer amplification. Profiled with immunoSEQ multiplex PCR; TCRdb holds only in-frame clones, not every one. V and J calls and clone size are given by that table; D and trimming were obtained from the DNA. The profile shows 200,000 to 250,000 clones, over 65% of them singletons. The CDR3 is 15 residues long. Germline CDR1 reads MNHEY; CDR2 reads SMNVEV (reference sequence). V was shortened by 2 bases and J by 5 bases, with 13 bases between the two germline ends. This clone was observed once.

The sequenced sample consisted of PBMCs or T cells enriched from blood (not recorded which). The clonotype was recovered from a woman aged 60-75 years who had recovered from COVID-19. V gene TRBV27 combines with J gene TRBJ2-1; D not certain. CDR3 region: CASSLIRGSNNEQFF. CDR3 coding DNA: TGTGCCAGCAGTTTAATCCGCGGTTCCAACAATGAGCAGTTCTTC.